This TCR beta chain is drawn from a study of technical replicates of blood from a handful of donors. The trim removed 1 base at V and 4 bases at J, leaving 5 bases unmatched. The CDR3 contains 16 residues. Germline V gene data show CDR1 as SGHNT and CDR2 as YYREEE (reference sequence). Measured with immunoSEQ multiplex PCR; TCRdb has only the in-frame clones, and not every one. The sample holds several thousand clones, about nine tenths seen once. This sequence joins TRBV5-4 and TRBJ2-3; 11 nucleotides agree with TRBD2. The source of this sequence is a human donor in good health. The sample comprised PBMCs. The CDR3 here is CASSLRLAGYADTQYF. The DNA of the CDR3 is TGTGCCAGCAGCTTGCGACTAGCGGGGTATGCAGATACGCAGTATTTT.